The 17 T cell receptor beta chains in this list originate from one sample, sequenced in a study of blood T cell repertoires in COVID-19. The method was immunoSEQ multiplex PCR; TCRdb's version includes in-frame clones alone and lacks a portion of them. The repertoire holds fewer than 400,000 clones, with over 75% as singletons. Sequenced sample: PBMCs or T cells enriched from blood (not recorded which). Receptors originate from a young man who had recovered from COVID-19.

This rearrangement joins TRBV4-3 to TRBJ2-1; 11 nucleotides match TRBD2. V dropped 0 bases and J dropped 5; count of bases not matched to a gene: 6. CDR1 is LGHNA and CDR2 is YSLEER in the germline V gene. The length of the CDR3 is 17 residues. The chain's CDR3 is CASSQDGLAGGHNEQFF. The DNA of the CDR3 is TGCGCCAGCAGCCAAGATGGGCTAGCGGGGGGCCACAATGAGCAGTTCTTC.

V and J are TRBV5-1 and TRBJ2-3, with 11 bases lining up with TRBD1. Germline V CDR1 and CDR2: SGHRS, YFSETQ. The junction had 3 bases not matched to a gene; V was cut back by 0 bases and J by 6 bases. The CDR3 is made up of 15 amino acids. The CDR3 loop is CASSLVGQGDDTQYF. The CDR3 region has the DNA TGCGCCAGCAGCTTGGTGGGACAGGGGGATGATACGCAGTATTTT.

The V call is TRBV4-1, the J call TRBJ1-4; 12 bases line up with TRBD1. V dropped 2 bases and J dropped 7; count of bases not matched to a gene: 8. The CDR3 is made up of 17 amino acids. Germline-derived CDR1 and CDR2 are MGHRA and YSYEKL. The CDR3: CASSQHSGQGALEKLFF. The CDR3 bases are TGCGCCAGCAGCCAACACTCGGGACAGGGGGCTCTTGAAAAACTGTTTTTT.

This sequence joins TRBV27 and TRBJ2-1, with 10 bases matching TRBD2. This CDR3 comprises 14 residues. V gave up 6 bases and J gave up 7 bases; unmatched junction bases: 6. Germline V lookup: CDR1 MNHEY, CDR2 SMNVEV (reference sequence). CDR3 amino acids: CASSPSGGGNEQFF. The CDR3 nucleotides read TGTGCCAGCAGCCCTAGCGGGGGTGGGAATGAGCAGTTCTTC.

V gene TRBV5-5 combines with J gene TRBJ1-5, with TRBD1 matching over 8 bases. V trimming: 3 bases; J trimming: 3 bases; junction bases outside the gene matches: 8. The CDR3 has 16 amino acids. Germline V gene data show CDR1 as SGHKS and CDR2 as YYEKEE (reference sequence). This chain's CDR3 is CASSSLQGAINQPQHF. The DNA of the CDR3 is TGTGCCAGCAGCTCCTTGCAGGGGGCCATCAATCAGCCCCAGCATTTT. Using reference TRBV5-5 and TRBJ1-5 for the parts outside the CDR3, the full variable domain is DAGVTQSPTHLIKTRGQQVTLRCSPISGHKSVSWYQQVLGQGPQFIFQYYEKEERGRGNFPDRFSARQFPNYSSELNVNALLLGDSALYLCASSSLQGAINQPQHFGDGTRLSIL.

V and J are TRBV7-6 and TRBJ2-2, with 7 bases matching TRBD1. V lost 4 bases and J lost 4; bases outside the gene matches: 6. The CDR3 runs 15 residues. Germline V gene sequence: CDR1 SGHVS, CDR2 FNYEAQ. The CDR3 protein is CASSSGTETTGELFF. As DNA, the CDR3 is TGTGCCAGCAGCTCCGGGACAGAGACCACCGGGGAGCTGTTTTTT.

V is TRBV15 and J is TRBJ2-5, with 7 bases lining up with TRBD1. Trimming cost V 5 bases and J 2 bases; bases outside gene matches: 5. Germline CDR1 LNHNV, CDR2 YYDKDF (reference sequence). This CDR3 region has 14 residues. CDR3 DNA: TGTGCCACCAGCCGGGACAGATCTCAAGAGACCCAGTACTTC. Translating it yields CATSRDRSQETQYF.

This clone came up once. The chain uses TRBV7-2 and TRBJ1-4; 8 bases map to TRBD1. Trimming removed 3 bases from V and 10 bases from J; junction bases left unmatched: 4. Looked up from germline, CDR1 is SGHTA and CDR2 is FQGNSA. CDR3 length: 13 residues. CDR3 DNA: TGTGCCAGCAGCTTCCAGACAGGGGTAAAACTGTTTTTT. Its translation is CASSFQTGVKLFF.

J is TRBJ1-3 and V is TRBV4-1; tentatively, D is TRBD1 (6 bases). Germline values: CDR1 MGHRA, CDR2 YSYEKL. This CDR3 comprises 16 residues. Trimming left V 3 bases short and J 0 bases short, with 12 bases between. CDR3 DNA sequence: TGCGCCAGCAGCCACACCGGACAGCGCTCTGGAAACACCATATATTTT. Residues: CASSHTGQRSGNTIYF.

The chain employs TRBV5-1 and TRBJ1-2, with 7 bases lining up with TRBD1. With 0 bases clipped from V and 4 bases from J, the junction kept 3 bases outside the gene matches. The CDR3 totals 14 residues. Germline V gene lookup returns CDR1 SGHRS and CDR2 YFSETQ. CDR3 bases: TGCGCCAGCAGCTTGGACAGGGGAACCTATGGCTACACCTTC. It translates to CASSLDRGTYGYTF.

The chain joins TRBV3-1 (or the pseudogene TRBV3-2) to TRBJ1-1; TRBD1 agrees at 7 bases. The CDR3 contains 11 residues. Germline V gene sequence: CDR1 LGHDT, CDR2 YNNKEL (reference sequence). Germline trimming cut 6 bases from V and 8 bases from J; bases unmatched to any gene: 3. The CDR3 bases are TGTGCCAGCAGAACAGGGGAGGAAGCTTTCTTT. Translation: CASRTGEEAFF.

The chain recombines TRBV2 with TRBJ2-2, with TRBD2 matching 7 bases. Germline trimming cut 5 bases from V and 1 base from J; bases unmatched to any gene: 7. CDR3 size: 16 residues. Per germline, CDR1 SNHLY and CDR2 FYNNEI. CDR3 sequence reads: CASSYLGGRNTGELFF. The CDR3 nucleotides read TGTGCCAGCAGTTACCTCGGGGGGAGGAACACCGGGGAGCTGTTTTTT.

This clone was seen once. The CDR3 region has the DNA TGCGCCAGCAGCCAACAACAGGGGGCGGCCTATGGCTACACCTTC. Protein product: CASSQQQGAAYGYTF. The chain couples TRBV4-3 to TRBJ1-2, with 9 bases aligning to TRBD1. Germline V gene sequence: CDR1 LGHNA, CDR2 YSLEER. The CDR3 totals 15 residues. V lost 2 bases and J lost 4; bases outside the gene matches: 5.

Comment on this clone: Germline and junction disagree at one end, which may indicate a read error. The chain recombines TRBV7-7 with TRBJ2-1; 8 bases map to TRBD1. The CDR3 covers 13 residues. Germline V lookup: CDR1 SSHAT, CDR2 FNYEAQ (reference sequence). The CDR3 region is CASSLGQANEQFF. CDR3 DNA sequence: TGTGCTAGCAGCCTGGGACAGGCCAATGAGCAGTTCTTC.

The genes are TRBV5-3 and TRBJ2-5; 12 bases are a match to TRBD2. TRBV5-3 counts as an open reading frame of uncertain function. The J segment lost 4 bases and the V segment lost 4 bases, leaving 8 bases of the junction unmatched. The CDR3 has 16 amino acids. CDR3 bases: TGTGCCAGAAGCAGCCGGCTAGCGGGGGGGCGAGAGACCCAGTACTTC. It codes for CARSSRLAGGRETQYF.

This rearrangement joins TRBV5-1 to TRBJ1-2; D is unclear. CDR1 and CDR2 from the germline V gene are SGHRS and YFSETQ. V was trimmed by 4 bases and J by 4 bases, leaving 14 bases between them. The CDR3 loop spans 14 amino acids. In DNA form, the CDR3 reads TGCGCCAGCAGCACGAGGGCAGCACGCTATGGCTACACCTTC. Protein sequence: CASSTRAARYGYTF.

This clone was counted a few times. The gene calls are TRBV7-2 and TRBJ1-2, with D uncertain. Germline V CDR1 and CDR2: SGHTA, FQGNSA. The V gene lost 9 bases and the J gene lost 6 bases, with 14 bases spanning the gap. The length of the CDR3 is 12 residues. CDR3 protein: CARRRLSDGYTF. CDR3 coding DNA: TGTGCCAGAAGGAGGCTATCGGATGGCTACACCTTC. The entire variable domain, with the rest obtained from reference TRBV7-2 and TRBJ1-2, is as follows: GAGVSQSPSNKVTEKGKDVELRCDPISGHTALYWYRQSLGQGLEFLIYFQGNSAPDKSGLPSDRFSAERTGGSVSTLTIQRTQQEDSAVYLCARRRLSDGYTFGSGTRLTVV.